The rows below give T cell receptor beta chains drawn from one sample of a study of shared clonotypes between healthy human individuals. Clones were read by immunoSEQ multiplex PCR, and TCRdb kept only the in-frame ones, dropping some. The sample lists fewer than 800,000 clones; approximately 90% were seen once. The sample was naive CD8+ T cells sorted from blood. These receptors were taken from a young man in good health. Each CDR3 is given with its conserved first and last residue.

>TRBV4-3|TRBJ1-3
CASSQDTRSSGNTIYF
>TRBV27|TRBJ2-1
CASREPGLAGNEQFF
>TRBV10-1|TRBJ2-2
CASSESRGGRAGELFF
>TRBV7-9|TRBJ1-5
CASSLPGTSNQPQHF
>TRBV27|TRBJ2-7
CASSSGTDAYEQYF
>TRBV27|TRBJ2-1
CASSGLAGTYNEQFF
>TRBV28|TRBJ2-4
CASSLVRAGFKNIQYF
>TRBV6-4|TRBJ2-2
CASRSLDGELFF
>TRBV10-2|TRBJ2-1
CASSESSGRNVYNEQFF
>TRBV9|TRBJ2-1
CASSVKAVSYNEQFF
>TRBV2|TRBJ2-4
CATKTGDIQYF
>TRBV28|TRBJ1-2
CASSFGGGYGYTF
>TRBV18|TRBJ1-5
CASSPGQGVNQPQHF
>TRBV11-3|TRBJ2-1
CASSLDFLSGYNEQFF
>TRBV7-2|TRBJ2-7
CASSTPGRSYEQYF
>TRBV27|TRBJ2-7
CASSLGSVAYGQYF
>TRBV7-2|TRBJ2-1
CASSFGQYNEQFF
>TRBV11-3|TRBJ2-3
CASSSTEAGSTDTQYF
>TRBV7-6|TRBJ2-2
CASSLWASETGELFF
>TRBV29-1|TRBJ2-1
CSGVPDIGEQFF
>TRBV28|TRBJ2-7
CASSFRPTVSSYEQYF
>TRBV29-1|TRBJ2-7
CSVPTGEF
>TRBV2|TRBJ2-1
CASRPLASDEQFF
>TRBV6-5|TRBJ2-1
CASRTGTGWGNEQFF
>TRBV5-4|TRBJ2-1
CASSSPGTSGNNEQFF
>TRBV5-5|TRBJ2-6
CASSLKHSGANVLTF
>TRBV19|TRBJ1-3
CASSSHRDREWTGNTIYF
>TRBV9|TRBJ2-2
CASMEANTGELFF
>TRBV28|TRBJ2-7
CASVLGLSYEQYF
>TRBV30|TRBJ2-7
CAWGVDSSYEQYF
>TRBV9|TRBJ1-2
CASSADPSPQGYGYTF
>TRBV7-8|TRBJ2-5
CASSLDRVWETQYF
>TRBV27|TRBJ2-1
CARRPGLAGNEQFF
>TRBV5-6|TRBJ2-2
CASSLGGTSGNLNTGELFF
>TRBV7-9|TRBJ2-1
CASTLSGIANEQFF
>TRBV7-9|TRBJ2-5
CASSSLNSGRPQETQYF
>TRBV7-9|TRBJ2-3
CASSLSGGGGADTQYF
>TRBV28|TRBJ2-7
CASRHPAGVEYF
>TRBV4-3|TRBJ2-5
CASSQGGGGGETQYF
>TRBV6-1|TRBJ1-5
CASSDPQGGYSNQPQHF
>TRBV19|TRBJ2-1
CASGLVSNEQFF
>TRBV7-9|TRBJ1-2
CASSLEGDGYTF
>TRBV28|TRBJ2-2
CASSLWVFSTGGAQDGELFF
>TRBV4-3|TRBJ1-4
CASSQSRVANEKLFF
>TRBV28|TRBJ2-1
CASSPRITSGINNEQFF
>TRBV5-1|TRBJ2-1
CASSPTGPYNEQFF
>TRBV11-2|TRBJ1-1
CASSLDHWDSGTEAFF
>TRBV7-9|TRBJ2-7
CASSQTREAVSYEQYF
>TRBV7-2|TRBJ2-3
CASSLSREGERTSTDTQYF
>TRBV4-1|TRBJ2-1
CVSSQGAGFYNEQFF
>TRBV27|TRBJ2-7
CASSPDPNEVYEQYF